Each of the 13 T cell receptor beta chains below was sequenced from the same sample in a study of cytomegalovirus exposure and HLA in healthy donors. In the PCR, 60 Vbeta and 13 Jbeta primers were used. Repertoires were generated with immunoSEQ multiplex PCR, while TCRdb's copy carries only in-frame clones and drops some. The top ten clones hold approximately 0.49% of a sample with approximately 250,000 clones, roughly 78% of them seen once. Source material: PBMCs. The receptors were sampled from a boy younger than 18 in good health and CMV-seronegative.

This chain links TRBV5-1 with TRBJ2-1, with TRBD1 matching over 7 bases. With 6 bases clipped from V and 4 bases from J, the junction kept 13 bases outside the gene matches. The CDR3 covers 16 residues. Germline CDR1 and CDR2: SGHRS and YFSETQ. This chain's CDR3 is CASNPYTGVSYNEQFF. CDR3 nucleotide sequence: TGCGCCAGCAACCCCTATACAGGGGTCTCTTACAATGAGCAGTTCTTC.

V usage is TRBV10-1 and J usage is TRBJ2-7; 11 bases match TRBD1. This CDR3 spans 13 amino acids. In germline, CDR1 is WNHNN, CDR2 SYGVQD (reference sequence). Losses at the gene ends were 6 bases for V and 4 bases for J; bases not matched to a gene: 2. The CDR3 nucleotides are TGCGCCAGCAGCCGGGACAGGGGGTACGAGCAGTACTTC. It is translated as CASSRDRGYEQYF.

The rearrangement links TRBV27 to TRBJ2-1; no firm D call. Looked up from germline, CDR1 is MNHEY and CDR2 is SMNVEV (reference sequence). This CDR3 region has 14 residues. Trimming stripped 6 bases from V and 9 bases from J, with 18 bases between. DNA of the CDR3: TGTGCCAGCAGGGCTAGTCTAGGATTCGGTGAGCAGTTCTTC. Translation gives CASRASLGFGEQFF.

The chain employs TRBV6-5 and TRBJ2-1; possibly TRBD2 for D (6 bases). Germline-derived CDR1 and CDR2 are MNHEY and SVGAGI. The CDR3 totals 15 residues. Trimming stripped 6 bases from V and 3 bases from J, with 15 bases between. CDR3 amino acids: CASRTGDIFYNEQFF. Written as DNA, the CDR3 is TGTGCCAGCAGGACGGGGGATATCTTCTACAATGAGCAGTTCTTC.

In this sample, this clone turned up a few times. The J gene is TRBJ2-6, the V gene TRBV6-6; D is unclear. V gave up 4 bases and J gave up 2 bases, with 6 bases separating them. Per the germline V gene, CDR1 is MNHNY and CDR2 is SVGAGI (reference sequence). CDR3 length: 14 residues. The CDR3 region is CASSSPAGANVLTF. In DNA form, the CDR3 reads TGTGCCAGCAGTTCCCCGGCTGGGGCCAACGTCCTGACTTTC.

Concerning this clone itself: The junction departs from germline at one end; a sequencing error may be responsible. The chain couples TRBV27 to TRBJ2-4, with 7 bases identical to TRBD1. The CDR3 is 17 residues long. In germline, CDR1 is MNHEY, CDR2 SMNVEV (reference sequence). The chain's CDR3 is CASSLGVGTDAKSIQYF. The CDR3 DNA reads TGTGCCAGCAGTTTGGGTGTGGGGACAGATGCCAAAAGCATTCAGTACTTC.

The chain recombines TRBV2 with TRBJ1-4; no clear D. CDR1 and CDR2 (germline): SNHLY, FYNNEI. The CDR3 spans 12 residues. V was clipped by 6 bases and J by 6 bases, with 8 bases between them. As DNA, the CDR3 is TGTGCCAGCAGGGAGCGGGATGAAAAACTGTTTTTT. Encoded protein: CASRERDEKLFF.

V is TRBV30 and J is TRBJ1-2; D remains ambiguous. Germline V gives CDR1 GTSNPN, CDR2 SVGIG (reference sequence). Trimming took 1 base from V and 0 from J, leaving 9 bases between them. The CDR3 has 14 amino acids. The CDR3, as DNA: TGTGCCTGGAGTGCATTAGCCTCTAACTATGGCTACACCTTC. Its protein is CAWSALASNYGYTF.

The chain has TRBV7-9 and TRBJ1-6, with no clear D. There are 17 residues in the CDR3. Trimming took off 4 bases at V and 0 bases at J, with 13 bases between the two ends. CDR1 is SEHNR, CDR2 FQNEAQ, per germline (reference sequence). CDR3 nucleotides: TGTGCCAGCAGCTCGACATCTACCAGCTCCTATAATTCACCCCTCCACTTT. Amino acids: CASSSTSTSSYNSPLHF.

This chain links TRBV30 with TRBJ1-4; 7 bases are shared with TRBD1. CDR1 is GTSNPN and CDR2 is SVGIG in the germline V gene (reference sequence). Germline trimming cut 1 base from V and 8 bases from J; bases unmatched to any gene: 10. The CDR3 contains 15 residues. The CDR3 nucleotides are TGTGCCTGGAGTGGGAGAACAGGGGCTGGGGAAAAACTGTTTTTT. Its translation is CAWSGRTGAGEKLFF.

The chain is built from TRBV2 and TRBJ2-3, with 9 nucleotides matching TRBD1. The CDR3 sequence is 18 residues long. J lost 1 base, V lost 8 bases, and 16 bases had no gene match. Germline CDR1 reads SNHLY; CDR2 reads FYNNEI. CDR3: CASDSDRGRYGGTDTQYF. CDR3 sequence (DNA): TGTGCCAGCGATTCGGACAGGGGACGCTACGGGGGCACAGATACGCAGTATTTT. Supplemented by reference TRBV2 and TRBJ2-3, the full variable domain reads EPEVTQTPSHQVTQMGQEVILRCVPISNHLYFYWYRQILGQKVEFLVSFYNNEISEKSEIFDDQFSVERPDGSNFTLKIRSTKLEDSAMYFCASDSDRGRYGGTDTQYFGPGTRLTVL.

The CDR3 region is CASRLTITSNEQFF. The CDR3 nucleotides read TGCGCCAGCAGACTCACCATTACTAGTAATGAGCAGTTCTTC. V is TRBV10-2 and J is TRBJ2-1; a possible D gene is TRBD2 (5 bases). The germline CDR1 and CDR2 sequences are WSHSY and SAAADI. The CDR3 length is 14 residues. V dropped 6 bases and J dropped 7 bases, with 16 bases sitting between them.

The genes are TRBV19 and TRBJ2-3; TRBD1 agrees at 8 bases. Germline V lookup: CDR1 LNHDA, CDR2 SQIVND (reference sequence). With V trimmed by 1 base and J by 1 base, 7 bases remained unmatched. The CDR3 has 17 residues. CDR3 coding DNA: TGTGCCAGTAGTATAGGAGGGCAGGGGGCCGGCACAGATACGCAGTATTTT. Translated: CASSIGGQGAGTDTQYF. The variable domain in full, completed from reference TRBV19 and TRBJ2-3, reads DGGITQSPKYLFRKEGQNVTLSCEQNLNHDAMYWYRQDPGQGLRLIYYSQIVNDFQKGDIAEGYSVSREKKESFPLTVTSAQKNPTAFYLCASSIGGQGAGTDTQYFGPGTRLTVL.